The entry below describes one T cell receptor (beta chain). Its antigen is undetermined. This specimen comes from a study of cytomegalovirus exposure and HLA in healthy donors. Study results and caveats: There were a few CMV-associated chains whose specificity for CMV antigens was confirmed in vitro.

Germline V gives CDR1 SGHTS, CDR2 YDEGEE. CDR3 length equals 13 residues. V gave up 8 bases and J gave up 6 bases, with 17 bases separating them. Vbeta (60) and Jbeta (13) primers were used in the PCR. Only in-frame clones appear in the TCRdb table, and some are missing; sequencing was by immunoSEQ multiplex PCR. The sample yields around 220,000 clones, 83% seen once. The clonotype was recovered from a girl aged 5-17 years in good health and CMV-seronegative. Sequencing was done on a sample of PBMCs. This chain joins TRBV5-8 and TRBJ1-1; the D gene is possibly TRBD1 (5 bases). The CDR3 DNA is TGTGCCAGTGGGACCGGACTAATGGCTGAAGCTTTCTTT. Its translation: CASGTGLMAEAFF. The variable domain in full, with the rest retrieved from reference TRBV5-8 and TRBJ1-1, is EAGVTQSPTHLIKTRGQQATLRCSPISGHTSVYWYQQALGLGLQFLLWYDEGEERNRGNFPPRFSGRQFPNYSSELNVNALELEDSALYLCASGTGLMAEAFFGQGTRLTVV.